One sample yielded the 30 T cell receptor beta chains listed below, sequenced in a study of cytomegalovirus exposure and HLA in healthy donors. PCR was performed using 60 Vbeta and 13 Jbeta primers. The repertoire was sequenced with immunoSEQ multiplex PCR; TCRdb's copy has only in-frame clones and lacks some. The sample contains about 100,000 clones, 76% of which appear only once. Specimen: PBMCs. The receptor source for this set is a woman aged 18 to 35 in good health and CMV-seropositive.

This clone was detected a few times. The chain recombines TRBV10-3 with TRBJ2-2, with 10 bases that match TRBD2. Unmatched junction bases numbered 5, after V lost 4 bases and J lost 6 bases. The CDR3 contains 15 residues. The germline V gene has CDR1 ENHRY and CDR2 SYGVKD. This CDR3 reads CAISASGRGAGELFF. The CDR3 nucleotides are TGTGCCATCAGTGCCAGCGGGAGGGGCGCCGGGGAGCTGTTTTTT.

The V call is TRBV10-3, the J call TRBJ2-1, with 11 bases aligning to TRBD2. This CDR3 region has 14 residues. Germline V lookup: CDR1 ENHRY, CDR2 SYGVKD. With V trimmed by 7 bases and J by 6 bases, 5 bases remained unmatched. The CDR3 DNA reads TGTGCCATCACGGAACTAGCGGGAGTCAATGAGCAGTTCTTC. Protein product: CAITELAGVNEQFF.

This sequence joins TRBV10-2 and TRBJ1-5, with 7 bases matching TRBD1. The V and J ends lost 8 bases and 0 bases, in that order; junction bases with no gene match: 1. CDR3 length: 13 residues. The germline CDR1 and CDR2 sequences are WSHSY and SAAADI. Written as DNA, the CDR3 is TGCGCCAGCGGGACAGATAGCAATCAGCCCCAGCATTTT. This translates into CASGTDSNQPQHF.

The rearrangement uses TRBV7-9 and TRBJ2-1, with 7 bases that match TRBD1. After removal of 5 bases from V and 6 bases from J, the junction contained 10 bases not matched to a gene. Germline CDR1 SEHNR, CDR2 FQNEAQ (reference sequence). This CDR3 spans 15 amino acids. As DNA, the CDR3 is TGTGCCAGCAGCATCGGGACAGTTGGGAGCAATGAGCAGTTCTTC. As protein: CASSIGTVGSNEQFF.

This chain connects TRBV19 to TRBJ1-4; D remains unclear. CDR3 length: 15 residues. V lost 3 bases and J lost 0, with 8 bases in between. Looked up from germline, CDR1 is LNHDA and CDR2 is SQIVND (reference sequence). CDR3 sequence reads: CASSINIATNEKLFF. The CDR3 DNA reads as TGTGCCAGTAGTATTAATATCGCAACTAATGAAAAACTGTTTTTT. Drawing the rest from reference TRBV19 and TRBJ1-4, the complete variable domain is DGGITQSPKYLFRKEGQNVTLSCEQNLNHDAMYWYRQDPGQGLRLIYYSQIVNDFQKGDIAEGYSVSREKKESFPLTVTSAQKNPTAFYLCASSINIATNEKLFFGSGTQLSVL.

V and J are TRBV6-6 and TRBJ2-7; the D gene is possibly TRBD2 (5 bases). Between the trimmed V and J ends, which lost 7 bases and 7 bases, there was a span of 17 bases. The V gene's germline CDR1 is MNHNY and CDR2 SVGAGI (reference sequence). This CDR3 has 13 residues. In DNA, the CDR3 is TGTGCCAGCACTAAGACCCACGCGGGTGAGCAGTACTTC. Encoded protein: CASTKTHAGEQYF.

The genes are TRBV10-3 and TRBJ2-1; 7 nucleotides align to TRBD2. The CDR3 length is 15 residues. The V gene's germline CDR1 is ENHRY and CDR2 SYGVKD. V dropped 6 bases and J dropped 0; count of bases not matched to a gene: 5. CDR3 DNA: TGTGCCATCAGCCCCGGACTAGTCTCCTACAATGAGCAGTTCTTC. Translated: CAISPGLVSYNEQFF.

The chain recombines TRBV5-6 with TRBJ2-3; D is possibly TRBD2 (6 bases). V was cut by 3 bases and J by 0 bases, with 23 bases left in between. Germline V gives CDR1 SGHDT, CDR2 YYEEEE. There are 19 residues in the CDR3. CDR3 in amino acids: CASSSQTWGGVVSTDTQYF. The DNA for the CDR3 is TGTGCCAGCAGCTCCCAGACTTGGGGCGGGGTAGTAAGCACAGATACGCAGTATTTT.

The rearrangement links TRBV27 to TRBJ2-1; TRBD2 might be the D (5 bases). Germline-derived CDR1 and CDR2 are MNHEY and SMNVEV (reference sequence). V was trimmed by 2 bases and J by 0 bases, leaving 11 bases between them. This CDR3 spans 16 amino acids. The CDR3 protein is CASSLAWENSYNEQFF. As DNA, the CDR3 is TGTGCCAGCAGTTTAGCCTGGGAGAACTCCTACAATGAGCAGTTCTTC.

The rearrangement links TRBV28 to TRBJ1-2; 11 bases agree with TRBD1. The CDR3 runs to 15 residues. Trimming removed 8 bases from V and 0 bases from J; junction bases left unmatched: 5. From germline, CDR1 is MDHEN and CDR2 SYDVKM. Here the CDR3 reads CASRDRGISNYGYTF. CDR3 in DNA: TGTGCCAGCCGGGACAGGGGGATTTCTAACTATGGCTACACCTTC.

This rearrangement joins TRBV18 to TRBJ1-4; D gene ambiguous. The CDR3 extends over 14 amino acids. CDR1 is KGHSH, CDR2 LQKENI, per germline. V was cut by 3 bases and J by 5 bases, with 10 bases left in between. Here the CDR3 DNA reads TGTGCCAGCTCACCGGGCGTTCCCAATGAAAAACTGTTTTTT. Translated: CASSPGVPNEKLFF.

The genes are TRBV2 and TRBJ2-7; 9 nucleotides agree with TRBD2. The junction had 8 bases not matched to a gene; V was cut back by 8 bases and J by 6 bases. The CDR3 runs 13 residues. Germline V gene data show CDR1 as SNHLY and CDR2 as FYNNEI. CDR3 bases: TGTGCCAGCTCTGGCGGGAGGGCTGGCGAGCAGTACTTC. It translates to CASSGGRAGEQYF.

This clone was observed a handful of times. The chain is built from TRBV29-1 and TRBJ1-5; D might be TRBD1 (5 bases). Germline V gene data show CDR1 as SQVTM and CDR2 as ANQGSEA. Trimming shortened V by 7 bases and J by 3 bases, and 13 bases separated the two germline ends. This CDR3 region has 13 residues. Here the CDR3 DNA reads TGCAGCGCCCAGGGCAATCCCAATCAGCCCCAGCATTTT. It is translated as CSAQGNPNQPQHF.

This chain links TRBV6-5 with TRBJ2-2, with 8 bases fitting TRBD1. V shed 6 bases and J 4 bases; nucleotides not matched to a gene: 4. The CDR3 extends over 14 amino acids. Per germline, CDR1 MNHEY and CDR2 SVGAGI. The CDR3 bases are TGTGCCAGCAGCCAGGGGGCGCCCACCGGGGAGCTGTTTTTT. Translated, it gives CASSQGAPTGELFF.

Relative to its sample, this clone is medium-sized (0.01 to 0.1%). The J gene is TRBJ2-3, the V gene TRBV6-1; 8 positions match TRBD2. V trimming: 10 bases; J trimming: 4 bases; junction bases outside the gene matches: 7. Germline CDR1 and CDR2: MNHNS and SASEGT. CDR3 length: 13 amino acids. The CDR3 sequence: CAIQAGEADTQYF. For the CDR3, the DNA is TGTGCCATCCAAGCGGGAGAGGCAGATACGCAGTATTTT.

This rearrangement joins TRBV30 to TRBJ1-1, with D hard to call. The germline V gene encodes CDR1 GTSNPN and CDR2 SVGIG (reference sequence). V shed 3 bases and J shed 7 bases, with 9 bases lying between them. The CDR3 is 11 residues long. CDR3: CAWRDAGEAFF. CDR3 bases: TGTGCCTGGAGAGATGCCGGTGAAGCTTTCTTT.

This clone was seen just once. This chain uses TRBV10-2 with TRBJ2-3; D may be TRBD2 (6 bases). This CDR3 comprises 14 residues. With 6 bases removed from V and 2 bases from J, the gap between germline ends came to 12 bases. Germline lookup yields CDR1 WSHSY and CDR2 SAAADI. CDR3 amino acids: CASRDSGFTDTQYF. As DNA, the CDR3 is TGCGCCAGCAGAGATAGCGGATTCACAGATACGCAGTATTTT.

J is TRBJ1-1 and V is TRBV5-5, with D unresolved. CDR3 length equals 17 residues. Looked up from germline, CDR1 is SGHKS and CDR2 is YYEKEE (reference sequence). V was pared by 0 bases and J by 1 base, with 16 bases between. CDR3 sequence reads: CASSLALITYSNTEAFF. The CDR3 DNA reads as TGTGCCAGCAGCTTGGCTCTGATCACCTATTCGAACACTGAAGCTTTCTTT.

The chain's CDR3 is CASSLESAGGFRTQYF. CDR3 DNA: TGTGCCAGCAGCTTAGAGTCGGCAGGGGGATTTAGGACCCAGTACTTC. This sequence joins TRBV7-2 and TRBJ2-5, with 7 nucleotides matching TRBD1. Germline lookup yields CDR1 SGHTA and CDR2 FQGNSA. With V trimmed by 1 base and J by 7 bases, 12 bases remained unmatched. The CDR3 loop spans 16 amino acids.

V gene TRBV15 combines with J gene TRBJ2-7, with TRBD1 matching over 11 bases. The ends lost 3 bases at V and 4 bases at J; junction bases unmatched: 14. The CDR3 sequence is 18 residues long. Germline V gene sequence: CDR1 LNHNV, CDR2 YYDKDF (reference sequence). The chain's CDR3 is CATSRTIGGTGGSYEQYF. In DNA form, the CDR3 reads TGTGCCACCAGCAGGACGATTGGGGGGACAGGGGGTTCTTACGAGCAGTACTTC.

The chain recombines TRBV7-9 with TRBJ2-7; TRBD2 agrees at 10 bases. This CDR3 region has 15 residues. Trimming took 1 base from V and 2 from J; bases not matched to a gene: 2. CDR1 SEHNR and CDR2 FQNEAQ come from the germline V gene (reference sequence). CDR3 sequence: CASSLGSGRAYEQYF. In nucleotides, the CDR3 is TGTGCCAGCAGCTTAGGGAGCGGGAGGGCCTACGAGCAGTACTTC.

The chain joins TRBV11-2 to TRBJ1-1, with D possibly TRBD1 on 6 matching bases. With 0 bases removed from V and 5 bases from J, the gap between germline ends came to 13 bases. Germline V gives CDR1 SGHAT, CDR2 FQNNGV. CDR3 length: 15 residues. The CDR3 nucleotides are TGTGCCAGCAGCTTAGATGGGAGGGGGGGAACTGAAGCTTTCTTT. It codes for CASSLDGRGGTEAFF.

This clone has a handful of counts. The CDR3 nucleotides read TGCGCCAGCAGCCAAGGCCTTGACTCCTATGAGGTCTACGAGCAGTACTTC. This codes for CASSQGLDSYEVYEQYF. The chain links TRBV4-1 to TRBJ2-7; D gene uncertain. The V and J ends lost 1 base and 3 bases respectively, with 19 bases between them. The CDR3 consists of 17 residues. Germline loops: CDR1 MGHRA, CDR2 YSYEKL.

CDR3 sequence (DNA): TGCAGCGTTGCGGAGGAAGGGGGCTACGAGCAGTACTTC. Protein product: CSVAEEGGYEQYF. This chain links TRBV29-1 with TRBJ2-7, with a weak D call TRBD1 (6 bases). CDR1 is SQVTM and CDR2 is ANQGSEA in the germline V gene. The CDR3 has 13 amino acids. Trimming took 4 bases from V and 3 from J, leaving 13 bases between them.

There are a few counts of this clone. The rearrangement links TRBV2 to TRBJ1-4; TRBD1 might be the D (6 bases). Germline CDR1 SNHLY, CDR2 FYNNEI. The CDR3 contains 12 residues. V dropped 10 bases and J dropped 8 bases, with 14 bases sitting between them. CDR3 sequence: CAIQGVGEKLFF. Written as DNA, the CDR3 is TGTGCCATACAGGGTGTGGGAGAAAAACTGTTTTTT.

J is TRBJ2-2 and V is TRBV30, with 11 positions matching TRBD2. Unmatched junction bases numbered 2, after V lost 4 bases and J lost 4 bases. This CDR3 comprises 14 residues. Germline V CDR1 and CDR2: GTSNPN, SVGIG (reference sequence). Written as DNA, the CDR3 is TGTGCCTGGATAGCGGGAGGGCCCACCGGGGAGCTGTTTTTT. As protein: CAWIAGGPTGELFF.

This chain connects TRBV6-1 to TRBJ2-7, with no clear D. Per germline, CDR1 MNHNS and CDR2 SASEGT. V lost 3 bases and J lost 2, with 11 bases in between. The CDR3 is 14 amino acids. The CDR3 sequence: CASSDFGSTYEQYF. The CDR3 DNA follows: TGTGCCAGCAGTGATTTCGGGTCCACCTACGAGCAGTACTTC.

The chain links TRBV5-5 to TRBJ1-4; D is unclear. This CDR3 contains 14 residues. Trimming left V 2 bases short and J 0 bases short, with 5 bases between. Germline-derived CDR1 and CDR2 are SGHKS and YYEKEE (reference sequence). This chain's CDR3 is CASSFGATNEKLFF. As DNA, the CDR3 is TGTGCCAGCAGCTTCGGAGCAACTAATGAAAAACTGTTTTTT.

The chain recombines TRBV5-1 with TRBJ1-2; the D is unclear. V dropped 4 bases and J dropped 4 bases, with 11 bases sitting between them. There are 13 residues in the CDR3. Germline CDR1 and CDR2: SGHRS and YFSETQ. The CDR3 DNA is TGCGCCAGCAGCGCAGACACGACCTATGGCTACACCTTC. This encodes CASSADTTYGYTF.

A word on this clone: Germline and junction disagree at one end, which may indicate a read error. The chain combines TRBV7-3 with TRBJ2-1; the match to TRBD1 covers 8 bases. This CDR3 spans 13 amino acids. Germline V gives CDR1 SGHTA, CDR2 FQGTGA. The CDR3 sequence: CASSPTRTGIMLF. For the CDR3, the DNA is TGTGCCAGCAGCCCTACCCGGACAGGGATAATGCTCTTC.